This T cell receptor beta chain emerged from a study of CD8 T cells in ankylosing spondylitis (TCRdb year 2017). General notes on the study: The study profiled T cell receptor beta repertoires in healthy donors and ankylosing spondylitis patients to find disease-linked TCR variants. The full study cohort was made up of about two dozen ankylosing spondylitis patients and approximately 100 healthy donors. Samples of peripheral blood were taken, and for ankylosing spondylitis patients, synovial fluid was collected as well. Beyond this particular receptor, the publication reports: A TCR beta motif made up of under ten highly homologous amino acid variants appeared to be characteristic of blood from ankylosing spondylitis patients. A CD8+ phenotype was shown by the disease-linked clones, which were found at relatively low frequencies in peripheral blood. Some motif variants were previously reported in synovial fluid and blood of reactive arthritis patients, suggesting common disease-initiation mechanisms. According to the report, matched synovial fluid samples from ankylosing spondylitis patients were significantly enriched for the disease-linked clones.

Reads for this sample came from an Illumina HiSeq 2500. Quantitative 5'-RACE with molecular barcodes was used to prepare TCR beta libraries. Per the original workflow: A new computational method, built on a probabilistic model of VDJ rearrangement, was used to identify disease-linked TCR variants. TCRdb passed the public sequencing reads through fastp at Q25 and MiXCR, retaining productive beta sequences. CDR3 protein duplicates are merged, each entry listing the most common genes and DNA. These V and J calls derive from TCRdb rather than the authors' analysis. Within this sample are about 140,000 distinct CDR3 sequences, with 6.5% to 8.5% of them counted one time only. Less than 7.5% of the sample goes to the ten largest clones. With regard to this clonotype: Its recognized antigen is unknown. No much larger clone is present one base from it, and per-base qualities are unavailable.

Synovial fluid samples were paired with blood samples taken from the same ankylosing spondylitis patients. Via the germline V gene, CDR1 is SNHLY and CDR2 FYNNEI. Including the terminal cysteine and phenylalanine, the CDR3 comprises 16 residues. The kept DNA is CDR3 alone, 48 bases in frame from the first base. The junction shows trimming of 10 bases on V and 5 bases on J, plus 26 bases between the germline ends. The chain is made from TRBV2 and TRBJ1-1; a tentative D call is TRBD1 (6 bases match). This TCR came from a male donor with ankylosing spondylitis. The material sequenced was synovial fluid, either unsorted or a sorted T cell fraction (not recorded which). In nucleotides, the sequence is TGTGCCACCCAACGGGAACAGGGCTTCTTGGGGACTGAAGCTTTCTTT. The resulting protein is CATQREQGFLGTEAFF.